Sequencing of this T cell receptor beta chain was carried out in a study of graft-versus-host responses after intestinal transplantation (dated by TCRdb to the early 2020s). A note on the overall study: Recipients received multivisceral, liver-intestinal, or isolated intestinal transplants. Rather than being sequenced by the commercial service, samples from three later patients were sequenced in-house on an Illumina MiSeq and processed with MiXCR. Bulk TCR-beta CDR3 sequencing was used to track graft-versus-host and host-versus-graft alloreactive T cell clones in the graft, circulation and bone marrow after intestinal transplantation. Alloreactive clones were identified by sequencing pre-transplant mixed lymphocyte reaction products and comparing them with unstimulated pre-transplant donor and recipient T cells. Every recipient was given anti-thymocyte globulin induction, then maintenance tacrolimus and steroids for about three years. A cohort of 24 intestinal transplant recipients, including one retransplant, was enrolled, and a few patients lacking pretransplant specimens were excluded. A peak of at least 4% donor T cells among recipient peripheral blood mononuclear cells was the definition used for donor T cell macrochimerism. Results and caveats for the whole study, not just this receptor: The conclusions were limited by the relatively low number and heterogeneity of the intestinal transplant patients. GvH clones were detected in recipient bone marrow, and some of these GvH clones were observed earlier in ileal mucosa or blood, consistent with an intestinal mucosal origin. Peak levels of circulating GvH clones were associated with declines in HvG clones early after transplant. High GvH to HvG T cell clonal ratios were observed in the allografts of patients with donor T cell macrochimerism.

Library generation was performed with the immunoSEQ multiplex PCR assay. For most patients, genomic DNA was isolated using the Qiagen DNeasy Blood and Tissue Kit and was shipped frozen to Adaptive Biotechnologies for TCR sequencing. For most patients, genomic DNA was subjected to high-throughput TCR-beta CDR3 sequencing by Adaptive Biotechnologies. The study's processing was this. TCR sequencing data were retrieved from Adaptive's ImmunoSEQ software for 18 patients, whereas a few other patients were processed with MiXCR and VDJtools. To correct CD4 versus CD8 sorting errors, sequences present in both subsets at a frequency ratio below 5:1 were removed. CDR3 nucleotide sequences shared between donor and recipient were removed because the origin of such sequences could not be assigned. To be classed as alloreactive, a clone needed at least 2-fold expansion over unstimulated cells and a minimum CFSE-low frequency of 0.002% (template counts) or 0.001% (read counts). A clone was considered mappable if detected in the sequenced pre-transplant spleen, lymph node, or MLR CFSE-low populations of the donor or recipient. Cumulative frequency of alloreactive clones was calculated as a percentage of all sequences weighted by copy number. TCRdb stores this immuneACCESS table with in-frame sequences only. Part of the clones is absent; in the studies checked, under half of the shortfall reflects unresolved V genes, and no reason is known for the rest. V and J calls and clone size come straight from that table; D and trimming were deduced from the DNA. This sample lists approximately 79,000 clones; roughly 80% were detected once. 0.83% of the sample goes to the ten largest clones.

The V end gives up 3 bases and the J end 2 bases, leaving 7 bases in the junction not matched to a gene. The CDR3 measures 15 amino acids from cysteine to phenylalanine. The only DNA kept is the CDR3, 45 bases in frame from the first base. The germline V gene provides CDR1 SGHAT and CDR2 FQNNGV. This clone has more than one count but fewer than ten. Its antigen remains unidentified. No much larger clone exists at a distance of one base, and base qualities are not known. Interpreted using the paper, the time point label stands for: cells obtained before transplantation from donor or recipient. CD3+CD4+ and CD3+CD8+ populations were FACS-sorted from unstimulated pre-transplant donor and recipient cells taken from spleen or lymph nodes.

The sample consisted of unstimulated CD4+ T cells sorted from spleen or lymph node cells, taken before intestinal transplant. The V and J genes are TRBV11-2 and TRBJ2-7, with 7 junctional bases fitting TRBD1. The clonotype was recovered from a human donor who received an intestinal transplant. The DNA reads as follows: TGTGCCAGCAGCTTCTCGCGACAGGGAGCCTACGAGCAGTACTTC. It translates as CASSFSRQGAYEQYF.